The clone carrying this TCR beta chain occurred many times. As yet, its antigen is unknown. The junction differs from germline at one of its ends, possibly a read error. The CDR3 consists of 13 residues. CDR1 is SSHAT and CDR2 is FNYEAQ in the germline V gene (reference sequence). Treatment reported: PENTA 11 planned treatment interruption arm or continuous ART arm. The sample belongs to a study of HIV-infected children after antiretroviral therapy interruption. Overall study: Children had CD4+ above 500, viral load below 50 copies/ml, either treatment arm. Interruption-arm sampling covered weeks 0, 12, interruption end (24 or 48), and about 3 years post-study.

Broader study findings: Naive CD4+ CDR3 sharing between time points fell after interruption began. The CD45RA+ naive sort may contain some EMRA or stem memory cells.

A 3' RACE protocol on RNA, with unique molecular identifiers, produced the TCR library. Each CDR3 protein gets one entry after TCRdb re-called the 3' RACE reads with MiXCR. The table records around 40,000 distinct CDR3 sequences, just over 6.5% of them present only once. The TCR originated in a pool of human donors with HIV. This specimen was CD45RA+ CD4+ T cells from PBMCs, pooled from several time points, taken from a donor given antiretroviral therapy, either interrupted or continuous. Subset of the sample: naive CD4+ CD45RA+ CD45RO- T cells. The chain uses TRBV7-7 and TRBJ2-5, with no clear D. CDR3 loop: CASSLGYQETQYF. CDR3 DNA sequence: TGTGCTAGCAGCTTAGGTTATCAAGAGACCCAGTACTTC.